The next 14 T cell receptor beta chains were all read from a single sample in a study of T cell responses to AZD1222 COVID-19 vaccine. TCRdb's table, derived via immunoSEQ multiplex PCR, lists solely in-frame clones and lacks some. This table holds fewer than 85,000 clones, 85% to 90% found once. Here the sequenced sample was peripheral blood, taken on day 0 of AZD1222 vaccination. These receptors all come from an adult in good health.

In nucleotides, the CDR3 is TGCGCCAGCAGCACCGCGGACAGACTTAGCACAGATACGCAGTATTTT. As protein: CASSTADRLSTDTQYF. The V call is TRBV5-1, the J call TRBJ2-3, with D possibly TRBD1 on 6 matching bases. The CDR3 sequence is 16 residues long. CDR1 SGHRS and CDR2 YFSETQ come from the germline V gene. Trimming took off 4 bases at V and 0 bases at J, with 15 bases between the two ends.

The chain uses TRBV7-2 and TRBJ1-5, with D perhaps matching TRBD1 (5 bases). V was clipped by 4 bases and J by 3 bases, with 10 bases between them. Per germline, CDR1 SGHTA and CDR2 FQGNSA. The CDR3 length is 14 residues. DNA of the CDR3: TGTGCCAGCAGCTCCGGGACCGTCAATCAGCCCCAGCATTTT. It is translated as CASSSGTVNQPQHF.

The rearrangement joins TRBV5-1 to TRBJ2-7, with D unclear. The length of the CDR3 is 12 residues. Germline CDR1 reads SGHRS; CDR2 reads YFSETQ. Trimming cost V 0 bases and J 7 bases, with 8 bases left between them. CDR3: CASSLAGLEQYF. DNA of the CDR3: TGCGCCAGCAGCTTGGCCGGATTGGAGCAGTACTTC.

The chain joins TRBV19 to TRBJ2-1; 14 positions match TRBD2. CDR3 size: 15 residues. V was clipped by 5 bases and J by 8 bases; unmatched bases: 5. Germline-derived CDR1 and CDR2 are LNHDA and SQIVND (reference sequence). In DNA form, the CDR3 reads TGTGCCAGTAGTCCCGGGACTAGCGGGAGTGATGAGCAGTTCTTC. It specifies CASSPGTSGSDEQFF.

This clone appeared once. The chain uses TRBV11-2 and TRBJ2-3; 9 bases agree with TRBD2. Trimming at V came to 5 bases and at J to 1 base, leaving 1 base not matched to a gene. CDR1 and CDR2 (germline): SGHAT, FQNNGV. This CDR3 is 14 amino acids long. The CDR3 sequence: CASSRTSGTDTQYF. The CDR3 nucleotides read TGTGCCAGCAGCCGGACTAGCGGCACAGATACGCAGTATTTT.

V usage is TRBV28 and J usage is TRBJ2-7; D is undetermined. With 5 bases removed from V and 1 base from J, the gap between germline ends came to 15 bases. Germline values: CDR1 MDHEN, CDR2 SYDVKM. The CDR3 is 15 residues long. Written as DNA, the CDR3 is TGTGCCAGCAGTCCCGCGACCGGGTCATCCTACGAGCAGTACTTC. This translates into CASSPATGSSYEQYF.

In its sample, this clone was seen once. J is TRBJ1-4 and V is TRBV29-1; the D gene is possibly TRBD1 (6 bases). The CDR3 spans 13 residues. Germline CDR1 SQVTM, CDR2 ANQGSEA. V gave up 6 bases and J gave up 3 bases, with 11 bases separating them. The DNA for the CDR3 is TGCAGCGTCCAGGGGAACCCTAATGAAAAACTGTTTTTT. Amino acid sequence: CSVQGNPNEKLFF.

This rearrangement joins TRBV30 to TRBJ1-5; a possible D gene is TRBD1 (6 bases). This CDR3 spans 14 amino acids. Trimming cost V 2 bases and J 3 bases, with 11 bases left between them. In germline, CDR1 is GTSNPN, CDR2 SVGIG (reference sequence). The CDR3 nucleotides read TGTGCCTGGAGTACGGGGGGCCACAATCAGCCCCAGCATTTT. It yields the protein CAWSTGGHNQPQHF.

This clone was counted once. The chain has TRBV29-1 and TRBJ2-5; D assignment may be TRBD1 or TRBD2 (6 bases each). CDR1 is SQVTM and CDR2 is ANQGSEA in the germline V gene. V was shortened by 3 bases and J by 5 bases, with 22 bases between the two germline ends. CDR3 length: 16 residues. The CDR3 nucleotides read TGCAGCGTTGAGACTATCCCCGGGACTCAGGGGGAGACCCAGTACTTC. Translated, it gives CSVETIPGTQGETQYF.

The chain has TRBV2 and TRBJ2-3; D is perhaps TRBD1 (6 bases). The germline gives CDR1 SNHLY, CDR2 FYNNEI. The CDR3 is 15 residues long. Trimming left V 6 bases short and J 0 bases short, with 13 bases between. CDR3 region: CASRGAALSTDTQYF. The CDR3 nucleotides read TGTGCCAGCAGGGGGGCTGCTCTCAGCACAGATACGCAGTATTTT.

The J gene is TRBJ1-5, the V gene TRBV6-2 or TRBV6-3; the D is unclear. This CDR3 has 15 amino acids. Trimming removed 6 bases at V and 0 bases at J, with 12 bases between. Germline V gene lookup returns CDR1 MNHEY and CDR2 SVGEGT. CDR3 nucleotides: TGTGCCAGCAGCCTCCTTCAGTATAGCAATCAGCCCCAGCATTTT. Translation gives CASSLLQYSNQPQHF.

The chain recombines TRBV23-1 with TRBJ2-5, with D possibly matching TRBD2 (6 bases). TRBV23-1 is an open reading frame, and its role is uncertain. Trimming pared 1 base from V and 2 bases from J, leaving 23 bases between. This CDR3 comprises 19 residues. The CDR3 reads CASSQYLPGRGIEQETQYF. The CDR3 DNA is TGCGCCAGCAGTCAATACCTCCCCGGGAGAGGGATTGAGCAAGAGACCCAGTACTTC.

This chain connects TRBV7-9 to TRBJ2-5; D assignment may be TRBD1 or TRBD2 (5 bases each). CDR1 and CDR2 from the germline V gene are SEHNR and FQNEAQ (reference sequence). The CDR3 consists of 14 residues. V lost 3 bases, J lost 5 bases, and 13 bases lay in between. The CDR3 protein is CASSFGQRGETQYF. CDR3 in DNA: TGTGCCAGCAGCTTTGGTCAGAGGGGCGAGACCCAGTACTTC.

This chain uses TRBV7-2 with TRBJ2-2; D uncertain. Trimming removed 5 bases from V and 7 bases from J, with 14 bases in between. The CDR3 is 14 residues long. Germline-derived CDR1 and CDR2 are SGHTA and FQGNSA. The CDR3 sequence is CASSASLRSGELFF. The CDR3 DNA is TGTGCCAGCAGCGCCAGTCTGCGGAGCGGGGAGCTGTTTTTT.